This T cell receptor beta chain was profiled in a study of T cell repertoires in cytomegalovirus infection. Looking at the study overall: Both a matching HLA type and CMV infection were indicated by public TCR beta signatures.

CDR1 and CDR2 from the germline V gene are SEHNR and FQNEAQ (reference sequence). Trimming stripped 5 bases from V and 3 bases from J, with 13 bases between. The CDR3 runs to 15 residues. TCRdb passed the reads through MiXCR, listing each CDR3 protein once. The sample lists a few hundred thousand distinct CDR3 sequences, around 9.5% occurring once. In this sample, this clonotype turned up many times. Its target is not known. General study results and limits: The response measured ex vivo was dominated by TCR beta clonotypes (HLA-C-restricted and CMV-specific). Identification of carriers of CMV plus the relevant HLA was performed using cumulative public TCR beta family frequency.

Sequenced material: PBMCs. This TCR derives from a human donor in good health (CMV status not recorded). Some clones in this sample may be carry-over from other donors' samples. V is TRBV7-9 and J is TRBJ2-2, with D perhaps TRBD1 (6 bases). The chain's CDR3 is CASSPTTGDTGELFF. CDR3 DNA sequence: TGTGCCAGCAGCCCAACGACAGGAGACACCGGGGAGCTGTTTTTT.